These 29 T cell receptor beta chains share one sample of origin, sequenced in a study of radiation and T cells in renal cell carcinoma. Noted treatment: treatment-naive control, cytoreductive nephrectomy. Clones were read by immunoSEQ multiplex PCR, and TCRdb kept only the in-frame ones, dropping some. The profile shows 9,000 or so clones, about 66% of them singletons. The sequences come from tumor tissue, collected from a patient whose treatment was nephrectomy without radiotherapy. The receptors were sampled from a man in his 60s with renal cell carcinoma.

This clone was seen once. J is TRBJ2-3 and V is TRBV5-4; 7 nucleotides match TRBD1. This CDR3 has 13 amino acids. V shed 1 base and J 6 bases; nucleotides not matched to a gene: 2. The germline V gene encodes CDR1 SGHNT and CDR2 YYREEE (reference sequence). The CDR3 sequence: CASSLRGPDTQYF. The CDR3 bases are TGTGCCAGCAGCTTGAGGGGGCCGGATACGCAGTATTTT. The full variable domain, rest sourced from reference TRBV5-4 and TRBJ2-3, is ETGVTQSPTHLIKTRGQQVTLRCSSQSGHNTVSWYQQALGQGPQFIFQYYREEENGRGNFPPRFSGLQFPNYSSELNVNALELDDSALYLCASSLRGPDTQYFGPGTRLTVL.

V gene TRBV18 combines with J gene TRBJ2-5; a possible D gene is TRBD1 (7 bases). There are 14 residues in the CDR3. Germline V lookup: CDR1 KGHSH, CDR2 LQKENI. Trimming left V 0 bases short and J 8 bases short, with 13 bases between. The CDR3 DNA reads TGTGCCAGCTCACCACCACCAGGGGGGAAAACCCAGTACTTC. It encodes CASSPPPGGKTQYF.

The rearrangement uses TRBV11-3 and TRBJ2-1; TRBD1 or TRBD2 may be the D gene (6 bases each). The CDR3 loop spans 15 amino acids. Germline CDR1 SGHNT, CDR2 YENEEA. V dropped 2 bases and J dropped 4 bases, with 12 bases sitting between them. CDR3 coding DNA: TGTGCCAGCAGCTTATCAGGGGACTTGTACAATGAGCAGTTCTTC. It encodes CASSLSGDLYNEQFF.

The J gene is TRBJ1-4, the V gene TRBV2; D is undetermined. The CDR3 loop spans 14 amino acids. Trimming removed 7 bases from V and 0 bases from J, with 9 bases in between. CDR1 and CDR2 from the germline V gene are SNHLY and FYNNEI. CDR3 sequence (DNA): TGTGCCAGCAATGTGCGGACAACTAATGAAAAACTGTTTTTT. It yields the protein CASNVRTTNEKLFF. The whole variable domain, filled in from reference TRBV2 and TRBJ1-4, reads EPEVTQTPSHQVTQMGQEVILRCVPISNHLYFYWYRQILGQKVEFLVSFYNNEISEKSEIFDDQFSVERPDGSNFTLKIRSTKLEDSAMYFCASNVRTTNEKLFFGSGTQLSVL.

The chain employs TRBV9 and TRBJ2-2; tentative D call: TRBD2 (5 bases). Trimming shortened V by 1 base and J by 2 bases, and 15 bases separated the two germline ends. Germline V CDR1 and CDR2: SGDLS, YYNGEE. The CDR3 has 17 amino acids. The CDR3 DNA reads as TGTGCCAGCAGCGTAACCTCGAGGGCACTAAACACCGGGGAGCTGTTTTTT. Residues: CASSVTSRALNTGELFF.

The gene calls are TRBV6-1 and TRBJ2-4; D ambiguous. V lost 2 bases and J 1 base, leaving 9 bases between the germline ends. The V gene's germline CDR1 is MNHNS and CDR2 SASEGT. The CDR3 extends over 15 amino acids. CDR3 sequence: CASSEWGNAKNIQYF. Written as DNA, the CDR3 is TGTGCCAGCAGTGAATGGGGTAATGCCAAAAACATTCAGTACTTC.

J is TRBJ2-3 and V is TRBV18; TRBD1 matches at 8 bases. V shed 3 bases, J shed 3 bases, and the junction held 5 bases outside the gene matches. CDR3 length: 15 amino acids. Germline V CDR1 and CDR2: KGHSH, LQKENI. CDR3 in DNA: TGTGCCAGCTCACCGACAGGGGCTTCGACAGATACGCAGTATTTT. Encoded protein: CASSPTGASTDTQYF.

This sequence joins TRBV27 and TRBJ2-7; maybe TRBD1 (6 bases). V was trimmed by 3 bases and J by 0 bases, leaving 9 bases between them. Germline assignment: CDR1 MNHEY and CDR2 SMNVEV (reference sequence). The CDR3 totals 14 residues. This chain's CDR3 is CASSFGQNSYEQYF. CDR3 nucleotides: TGTGCCAGCAGTTTTGGACAGAACTCCTACGAGCAGTACTTC.

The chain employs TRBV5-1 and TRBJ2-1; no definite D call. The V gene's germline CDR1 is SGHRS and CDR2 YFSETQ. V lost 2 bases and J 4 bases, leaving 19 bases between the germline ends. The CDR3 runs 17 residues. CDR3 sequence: CASSFPESADSYNEQFF. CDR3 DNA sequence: TGCGCCAGCAGCTTCCCCGAGAGTGCCGACTCATACAATGAGCAGTTCTTC.

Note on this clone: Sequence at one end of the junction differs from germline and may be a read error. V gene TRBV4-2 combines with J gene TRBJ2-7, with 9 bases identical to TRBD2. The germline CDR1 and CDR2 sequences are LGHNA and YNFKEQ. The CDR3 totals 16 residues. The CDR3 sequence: CASSLPGGRASHEQYF. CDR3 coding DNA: TGTGCCAGCAGCCTCCCGGGCGGGAGGGCCTCCCACGAGCAGTACTTC.

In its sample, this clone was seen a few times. This chain's CDR3 is CASSTSRQGNTEAFF. The CDR3 DNA follows: TGTGCCAGCAGCACTTCTCGACAGGGAAACACTGAAGCTTTCTTT. The J gene is TRBJ1-1, the V gene TRBV7-2; 7 bases fit TRBD1. The ends lost 5 bases at V and 2 bases at J; junction bases unmatched: 8. This CDR3 is 15 amino acids long. Germline V lookup: CDR1 SGHTA, CDR2 FQGNSA.

The CDR3 region is CASRKQGSGANVLTF. CDR3 nucleotides: TGTGCCAGCAGGAAGCAGGGCTCTGGGGCCAACGTCCTGACTTTC. The genes are TRBV6-1 and TRBJ2-6; possible D gene TRBD1, 5 bases. V lost 6 bases and J lost 0, with 9 bases in between. Germline assignment: CDR1 MNHNS and CDR2 SASEGT. CDR3 length: 15 residues.

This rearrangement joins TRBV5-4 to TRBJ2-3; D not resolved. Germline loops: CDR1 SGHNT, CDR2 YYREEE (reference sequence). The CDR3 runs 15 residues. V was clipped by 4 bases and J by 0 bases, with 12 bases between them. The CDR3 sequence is CASSHMGTSTDTQYF. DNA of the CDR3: TGTGCCAGCAGCCACATGGGAACGAGCACAGATACGCAGTATTTT.

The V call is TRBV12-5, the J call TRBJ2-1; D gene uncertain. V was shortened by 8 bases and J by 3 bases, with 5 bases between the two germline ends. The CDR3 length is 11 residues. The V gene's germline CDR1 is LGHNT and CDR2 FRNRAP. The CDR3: CASTLYNEQFF. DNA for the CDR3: TGTGCTAGTACACTCTACAATGAGCAGTTCTTC.

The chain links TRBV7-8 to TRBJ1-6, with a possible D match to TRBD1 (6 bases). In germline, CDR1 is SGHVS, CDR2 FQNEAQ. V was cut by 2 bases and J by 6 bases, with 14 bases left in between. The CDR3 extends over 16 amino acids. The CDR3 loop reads CASSLTPQGPNSPLHF. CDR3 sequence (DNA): TGTGCCAGCAGCTTAACCCCCCAGGGGCCTAATTCACCCCTCCACTTT. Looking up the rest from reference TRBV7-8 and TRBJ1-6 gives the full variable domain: GAGVSQSPRYKVAKRGQDVALRCDPISGHVSLFWYQQALGQGPEFLTYFQNEAQLDKSGLPSDRFFAERPEGSVSTLKIQRTQQEDSAVYLCASSLTPQGPNSPLHFGNGTRLTVT.

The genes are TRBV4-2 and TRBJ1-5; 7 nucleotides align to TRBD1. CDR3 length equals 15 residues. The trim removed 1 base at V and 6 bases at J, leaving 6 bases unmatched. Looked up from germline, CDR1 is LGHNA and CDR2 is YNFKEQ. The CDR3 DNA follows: TGTGCCAGCAGCCAAGTATATTCAGGGGGTCAGCCCCAGCATTTT. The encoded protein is CASSQVYSGGQPQHF.

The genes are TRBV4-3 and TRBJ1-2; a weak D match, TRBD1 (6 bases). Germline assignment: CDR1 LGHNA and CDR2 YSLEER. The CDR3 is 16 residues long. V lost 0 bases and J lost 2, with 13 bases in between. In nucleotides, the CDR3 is TGCGCCAGCAGCCAAGAACCCCCGGACAGCAACTATGGCTACACCTTC. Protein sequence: CASSQEPPDSNYGYTF.

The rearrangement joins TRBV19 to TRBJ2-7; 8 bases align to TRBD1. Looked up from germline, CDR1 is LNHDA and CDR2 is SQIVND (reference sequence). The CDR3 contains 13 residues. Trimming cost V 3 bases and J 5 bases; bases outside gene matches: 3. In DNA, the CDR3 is TGTGCCAGTAGTATCAAACAGGGGGACGAGCAGTACTTC. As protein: CASSIKQGDEQYF.

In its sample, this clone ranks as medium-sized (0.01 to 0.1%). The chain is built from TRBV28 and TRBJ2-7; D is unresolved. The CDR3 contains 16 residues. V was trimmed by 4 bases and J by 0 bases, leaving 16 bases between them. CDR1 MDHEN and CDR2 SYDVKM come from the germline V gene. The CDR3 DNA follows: TGTGCCAGCAGTTACTTTGGCAGGTCCCTCTCCTACGAGCAGTACTTC. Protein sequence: CASSYFGRSLSYEQYF.

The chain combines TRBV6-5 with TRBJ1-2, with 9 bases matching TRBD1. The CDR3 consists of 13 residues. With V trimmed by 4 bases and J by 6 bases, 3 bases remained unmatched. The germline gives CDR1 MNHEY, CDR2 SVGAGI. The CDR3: CASSLTGGDGYTF. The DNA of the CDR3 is TGTGCCAGCAGTTTGACAGGGGGAGATGGCTACACCTTC.

The CDR3, as DNA: TGTGCCTGGAGTCTAATTCCGCGGGGGGGCCAGAGGAATGAGCAGTTCTTC. Encoded protein: CAWSLIPRGGQRNEQFF. The chain has TRBV30 and TRBJ2-1; 9 bases line up with TRBD2. V lost 2 bases to trimming and J lost 7 bases; unmatched junction nucleotides: 15. The germline V gene encodes CDR1 GTSNPN and CDR2 SVGIG (reference sequence). The CDR3 is 17 amino acids.

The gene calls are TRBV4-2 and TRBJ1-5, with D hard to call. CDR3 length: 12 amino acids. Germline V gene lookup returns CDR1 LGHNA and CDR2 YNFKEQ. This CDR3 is CAVRNSNQPQHF. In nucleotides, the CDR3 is TGTGCTGTCAGGAATAGCAATCAGCCCCAGCATTTT.

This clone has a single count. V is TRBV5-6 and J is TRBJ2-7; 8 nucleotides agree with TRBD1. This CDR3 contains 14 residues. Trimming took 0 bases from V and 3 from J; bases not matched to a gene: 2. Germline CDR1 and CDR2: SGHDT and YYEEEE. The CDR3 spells CASSLAGQVYEQYF. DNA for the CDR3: TGTGCCAGCAGCTTGGCGGGACAGGTCTACGAGCAGTACTTC.

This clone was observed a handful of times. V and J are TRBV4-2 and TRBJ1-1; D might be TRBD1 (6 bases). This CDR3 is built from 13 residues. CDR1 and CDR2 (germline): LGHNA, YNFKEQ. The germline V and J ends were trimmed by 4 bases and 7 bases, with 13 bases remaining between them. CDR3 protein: CASSPDSRHEAFF. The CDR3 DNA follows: TGTGCCAGCAGCCCGGACAGTCGCCATGAAGCTTTCTTT.

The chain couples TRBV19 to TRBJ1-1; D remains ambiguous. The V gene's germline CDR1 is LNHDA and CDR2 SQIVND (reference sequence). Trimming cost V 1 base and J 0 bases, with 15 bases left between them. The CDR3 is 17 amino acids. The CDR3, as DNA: TGTGCCAGTAGTATAGCGAGACATACGAACATGAACACTGAAGCTTTCTTT. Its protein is CASSIARHTNMNTEAFF.

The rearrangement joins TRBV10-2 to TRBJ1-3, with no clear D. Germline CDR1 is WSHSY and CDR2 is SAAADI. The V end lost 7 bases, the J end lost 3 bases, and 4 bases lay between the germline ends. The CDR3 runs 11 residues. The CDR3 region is CASTDGNTIYF. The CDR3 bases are TGCGCCAGCACTGATGGAAACACCATATATTTT.

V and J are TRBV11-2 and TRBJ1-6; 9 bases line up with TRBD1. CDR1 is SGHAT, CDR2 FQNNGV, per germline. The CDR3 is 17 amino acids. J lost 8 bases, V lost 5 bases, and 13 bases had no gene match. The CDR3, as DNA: TGTGCCAGCAGCCCCTTACCGGGACAGGGAAAAGATTCACCCCTCCACTTT. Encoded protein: CASSPLPGQGKDSPLHF.

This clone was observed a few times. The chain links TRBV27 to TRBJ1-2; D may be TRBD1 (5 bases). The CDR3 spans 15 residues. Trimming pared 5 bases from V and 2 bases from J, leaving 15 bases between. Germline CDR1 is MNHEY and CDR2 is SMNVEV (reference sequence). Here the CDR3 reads CASSLSRRGNYGYTF. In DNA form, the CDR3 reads TGTGCCAGCAGTCTTTCGAGGAGGGGAAACTATGGCTACACCTTC.

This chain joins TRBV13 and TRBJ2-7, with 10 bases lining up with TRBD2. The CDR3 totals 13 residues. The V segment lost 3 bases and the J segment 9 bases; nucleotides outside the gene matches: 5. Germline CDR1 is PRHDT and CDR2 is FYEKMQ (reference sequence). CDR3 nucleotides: TGTGCCAGCAGCTTGATGGTAGCGGGGGGGCAGTACTTC. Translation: CASSLMVAGGQYF. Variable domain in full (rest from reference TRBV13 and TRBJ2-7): AAGVIQSPRHLIKEKRETATLKCYPIPRHDTVYWYQQGPGQDPQFLISFYEKMQSDKGSIPDRFSAQQFSDYHSELNMSSLELGDSALYFCASSLMVAGGQYFGPGTRLTVT.